The 2 T cell receptor beta chains listed next were all sequenced from one sample in a study of blood T cells in healthy people across ages. The second PCR ran roughly 6 to 12 cycles with a sample-barcoded 5' primer and J-beta primers. Each CDR3 protein gets one entry after TCRdb re-called the 5' RACE reads with MiXCR. Among hundreds of thousands of distinct CDR3 sequences listed, roughly a quarter were seen once. Specimen: blood. The receptors derive from a woman aged 70-85 years in good health.

The chain recombines TRBV20-1 with TRBJ2-3, with unresolved D. Germline-derived CDR1 and CDR2 are DFQATT and SNEGSKA (reference sequence). Trimming cost V 5 bases and J 2 bases, with 5 bases left between them. This CDR3 has 11 amino acids. The CDR3 spells CSAQLTDTQYF. Here the CDR3 DNA reads TGCAGTGCTCAACTCACAGATACGCAGTATTTT.

The chain joins TRBV28 to TRBJ1-1; tentative D call: TRBD1 (5 bases). The V end lost 6 bases, the J end lost 6 bases, and 17 bases lay between the germline ends. Germline-derived CDR1 and CDR2 are MDHEN and SYDVKM. The CDR3 totals 14 residues. This CDR3 is CASRQGHFSSEAFF. The CDR3 nucleotides read TGTGCCAGCAGGCAAGGACATTTTTCGTCTGAAGCTTTCTTT.